Listed below are T cell receptor beta chains from one sample, sequenced in a study of control samples from healthy donors and cancer patients. Clones were read by immunoSEQ multiplex PCR, and TCRdb kept only the in-frame ones, dropping some. The data show some 140,000 clones, more than 85% seen once. The specimen sequenced was blood. These receptors were obtained from a woman in her thirties in good health. Both conserved end residues are part of each CDR3. A D gene is named only where the DNA matches it firmly. Part of the rows lack a size; the others show once, few, many or a class for expanded clones.

>TRBV9|TRBJ2-3|NA|NA
CASSPRAGSTDTQYF
TGTGCCAGCAGCCCCCGGGCGGGAAGCACAGATACGCAGTATTTT
>TRBV9|TRBJ1-5|TRBD1|NA
CASSLGGGQGGQPQHF
TGTGCCAGCAGCCTCGGGGGGGGACAGGGCGGTCAGCCCCAGCATTTT
>TRBV5-4|TRBJ2-7|NA|NA
CASSLAQGPYEQYF
TGTGCCAGCAGCTTGGCTCAGGGACCCTACGAGCAGTACTTC
>TRBV11-2|TRBJ1-2|NA|NA
CASSPRNNYGYTF
TGTGCCAGCAGCCCTAGGAACAACTATGGCTACACCTTC
>TRBV11-2|TRBJ1-5|TRBD1|NA
CASSSGGRHGNQPQHF
TGTGCCAGCAGCTCAGGGGGCAGGCATGGCAATCAGCCCCAGCATTTT
>TRBV5-6|TRBJ1-2|NA|NA
CASLPGTGYGYTF
TGTGCCTCCCTTCCCGGGACGGGCTATGGCTACACCTTC
>TRBV5-6|TRBJ1-1|TRBD1|once
CASSQGTGILYTEAFF
TGTGCCAGCAGCCAGGGGACAGGGATCCTTTACACTGAAGCTTTCTTT
>TRBV29-1|TRBJ2-1|TRBD1|NA
CSVAPQGGYNEQFF
TGCAGCGTTGCCCCACAGGGGGGCTACAATGAGCAGTTCTTC
>TRBV19|TRBJ1-5|TRBD1|NA
CASSEQGVFNQPQHF
TGTGCCAGTAGTGAACAGGGGGTCTTCAATCAGCCCCAGCATTTT
>TRBV5-4|TRBJ2-1|TRBD2|NA
CASSLVGSGAGYNEQFF
TGTGCCAGCAGCTTAGTGGGTAGCGGGGCCGGCTACAATGAGCAGTTCTTC
>TRBV3-1/TRBV3-2|TRBJ2-3|NA|many
CASSQGTREYTDTQYF
TGTGCCAGCAGCCAAGGTACGAGGGAGTACACAGATACGCAGTATTTT
>TRBV29-1|TRBJ2-4|NA|NA
CSVEGRLTNIQYF
TGCAGCGTTGAGGGGCGTTTGACAAACATTCAGTACTTC
>TRBV27|TRBJ1-1|TRBD1|NA
CASSRQGGIVAEAFF
TGTGCCAGCAGTAGACAGGGTGGTATAGTCGCTGAAGCTTTCTTT
>TRBV6-6|TRBJ2-7|NA|NA
CASSYSVYEQYF
TGTGCCAGCAGTTACTCGGTTTACGAGCAGTACTTC
>TRBV9|TRBJ2-5|TRBD1|NA
CASSVATGGLETQYF
TGTGCCAGCAGCGTAGCGACAGGGGGCTTGGAGACCCAGTACTTC
>TRBV2|TRBJ1-2|NA|NA
CASSEGVDYGYTF
TGTGCCAGCAGCGAGGGGGTGGACTATGGCTACACCTTC
>TRBV6-5|TRBJ1-4|NA|NA
CASTLEPSSNEKLFF
TGTGCCAGCACCCTAGAGCCGTCCTCTAATGAAAAACTGTTTTTT
>TRBV6-6|TRBJ2-7|NA|NA
CASSYGQNSYEQYF
TGTGCCAGCAGTTACGGCCAGAACTCCTACGAGCAGTACTTC
>TRBV5-1|TRBJ1-4|TRBD1|NA
CASSGGTGAGEKLFF
TGCGCCAGCAGCGGGGGGACAGGGGCTGGCGAAAAACTGTTTTTT
>TRBV5-4|TRBJ2-5|NA|NA
CASSLDVVETQYF
TGTGCCAGCAGCTTGGACGTCGTCGAGACCCAGTACTTC
>TRBV10-3|TRBJ2-1|NA|NA
CAIKAGPYNEQFF
TGTGCCATCAAGGCGGGCCCCTACAATGAGCAGTTCTTC
>TRBV19|TRBJ1-6|NA|NA
CASSINVEDRPLHF
TGTGCCAGTAGTATTAATGTCGAGGACAGACCCCTCCACTTT
>TRBV7-7|TRBJ2-7|TRBD1|NA
CASSLGQGVYEQYF
TGTGCTAGCAGCTTGGGACAGGGGGTCTACGAGCAGTACTTC
>TRBV4-1|TRBJ2-1|TRBD2|once
CASSPQGLAYEQFF
TGCGCCAGCAGCCCCCAAGGACTAGCCTATGAGCAGTTCTTC
>TRBV18|TRBJ1-5|TRBD1|NA
CASRAGGAGNQPQHF
TGTGCCAGTCGTGCAGGGGGCGCGGGCAATCAGCCCCAGCATTTT
>TRBV25-1|TRBJ1-2|NA|NA
CASSDRGGYGYTF
TGTGCCAGCAGTGATCGAGGGGGGTATGGCTACACCTTC